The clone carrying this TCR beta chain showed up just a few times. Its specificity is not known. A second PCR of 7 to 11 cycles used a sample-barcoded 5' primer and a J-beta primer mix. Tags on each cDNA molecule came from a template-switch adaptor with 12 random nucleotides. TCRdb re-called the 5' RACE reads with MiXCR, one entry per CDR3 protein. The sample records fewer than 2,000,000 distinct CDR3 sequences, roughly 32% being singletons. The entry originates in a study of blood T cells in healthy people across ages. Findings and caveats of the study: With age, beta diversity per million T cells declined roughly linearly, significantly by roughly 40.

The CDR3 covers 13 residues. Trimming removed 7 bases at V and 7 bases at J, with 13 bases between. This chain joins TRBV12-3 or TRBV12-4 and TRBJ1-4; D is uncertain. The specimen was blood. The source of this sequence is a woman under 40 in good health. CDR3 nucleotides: TGTGCCAGCAAGACCGGACGGATTGAAAAACTGTTTTTT. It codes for CASKTGRIEKLFF.